Following are 9 T cell receptor beta chains from one sample sequenced in a study of T cell responses to AZD1222 COVID-19 vaccine (dated by TCRdb to the early 2020s). Libraries came from the immunoSEQ multiplex PCR assay. The table was pulled from immuneACCESS by TCRdb, which kept in-frame rearrangements only. Such tables lose some clones; where checked, under half of the loss comes from unresolved V genes, and the rest has no known cause. This sample is represented by 95,000 to 110,000 clones; 89% of them were singletons. The ten largest make up about 19% of the sample. The meaning of the sample's time point label: baseline before first vaccination. The source was peripheral blood, collected on day 0 of AZD1222 vaccination. Every receptor here comes from an adult in good health.

The rearrangement uses TRBV2 and TRBJ2-2; no firm D call. The V gene's germline CDR1 is SNHLY and CDR2 FYNNEI. The CDR3 length is 15 residues. The V end lost 5 bases, the J end lost 2 bases, and 12 bases lay between the germline ends. The CDR3 sequence is CASSIGPRNTGELFF. The CDR3 nucleotides are TGTGCCAGCAGTATCGGTCCCAGAAACACCGGGGAGCTGTTTTTT.

The V call is TRBV9, the J call TRBJ2-7; D uncertain. Germline V gene lookup returns CDR1 SGDLS and CDR2 YYNGEE. V was pared by 4 bases and J by 0 bases, with 11 bases between. The CDR3 consists of 14 residues. For the CDR3, the DNA is TGTGCCAGCAGCCTCTCGGGTGACTCCTACGAGCAGTACTTC. Its translation is CASSLSGDSYEQYF.

This clone has just a few counts. This chain connects TRBV28 to TRBJ2-1, with 9 bases lining up with TRBD1. The V and J ends lost 5 bases and 4 bases, in that order; junction bases with no gene match: 9. This CDR3 spans 16 amino acids. Germline V gives CDR1 MDHEN, CDR2 SYDVKM. CDR3 sequence reads: CASSPLGTGKYNEQFF. DNA of the CDR3: TGTGCCAGCAGTCCCCTAGGGACAGGGAAATACAATGAGCAGTTCTTC.

V and J are TRBV9 and TRBJ2-7, with D uncertain. Germline values: CDR1 SGDLS, CDR2 YYNGEE. This CDR3 has 14 amino acids. V was trimmed by 0 bases and J by 0 bases, leaving 7 bases between them. The chain's CDR3 is CASSVDYGSYEQYF. CDR3 bases: TGTGCCAGCAGCGTAGACTATGGCTCCTACGAGCAGTACTTC.

This clone has just one count. This chain uses TRBV19 with TRBJ2-5, with 10 bases matching TRBD2. This CDR3 is 16 amino acids long. Germline V gene sequence: CDR1 LNHDA, CDR2 SQIVND (reference sequence). The V gene end was trimmed by 6 bases and the J gene end by 4 bases; junction bases not matched to a gene: 11. The CDR3 region is CASSNSGGPLGETQYF. In DNA form, the CDR3 reads TGTGCCAGTAGCAATAGCGGGGGGCCCCTCGGAGAGACCCAGTACTTC.

The chain combines TRBV29-1 with TRBJ1-1, with 7 bases aligning to TRBD1. The V gene end was trimmed by 6 bases and the J gene end by 3 bases; junction bases not matched to a gene: 7. Germline loops: CDR1 SQVTM, CDR2 ANQGSEA. This CDR3 contains 13 residues. Written as DNA, the CDR3 is TGCAGCGTCTCTGAGGGGGCAGACACTGAAGCTTTCTTT. Its protein is CSVSEGADTEAFF.

The chain links TRBV23-1 to TRBJ2-1; perhaps TRBD1 as D (6 bases). TRBV23-1 is filed as an ORF, its function uncertain. CDR3 size: 16 residues. Trimming took off 6 bases at V and 8 bases at J, with 23 bases between the two ends. In nucleotides, the CDR3 is TGCGCCAGCAGCCCCAATGTGGGGGCGACGATCCATGAGCAGTTCTTC. This gives the protein CASSPNVGATIHEQFF.

The rearrangement joins TRBV23-1 to TRBJ1-5; 11 bases agree with TRBD1. TRBV23-1 is an ORF; its function is uncertain. The V gene end was trimmed by 3 bases and the J gene end by 5 bases; junction bases not matched to a gene: 9. The CDR3 extends over 17 amino acids. CDR3 in amino acids: CASSHPGQGAGDQPQHF. The CDR3 DNA follows: TGCGCCAGCAGTCATCCAGGACAGGGGGCTGGTGATCAGCCCCAGCATTTT.

A remark on this clone: The same CDR3 can be traced to other DNA sequences in this sample. The genes are TRBV27 and TRBJ2-7; either TRBD1 or TRBD2 may supply D (5 bases each). This CDR3 spans 13 amino acids. V shed 3 bases and J shed 1 base, with 7 bases lying between them. From germline, CDR1 is MNHEY and CDR2 SMNVEV (reference sequence). The CDR3: CASSLGRSYEQYF. Here the CDR3 DNA reads TGTGCCAGCAGTTTGGGACGGTCCTACGAGCAGTACTTC.